This T cell receptor (beta chain) appears in the sequencing data of a study of OX40 agonist ivuxolimab in advanced cancers. Autoimmune disease history or systemic immunosuppression excluded patients. The data were produced by immunoSEQ multiplex PCR, yet TCRdb's version contains in-frame clones alone and is incomplete. The sample carries more than 55,000 clones, 77% recorded once. This sequence originates from an adult with an advanced solid tumor such as melanoma, head and neck, liver or kidney cancer. The input for sequencing was CD4+ or CD8+ T cells sorted from blood, taken in a trial of the OX40 agonist ivuxolimab.

The CDR3 DNA is TGTGCCAGCAGTACCCGGCCCGGAGATGGAAACACCATATATTTT. It is translated as CASSTRPGDGNTIYF. This chain uses TRBV27 with TRBJ1-3; D ambiguous. CDR3 length: 15 residues. Germline-derived CDR1 and CDR2 are MNHEY and SMNVEV (reference sequence). V was shortened by 5 bases and J by 3 bases, with 14 bases between the two germline ends.